The clone carrying this T cell receptor (beta chain) was recorded only once. Profiling relied on immunoSEQ multiplex PCR, and the TCRdb table lists in-frame clones only, not all of them. Of about 480,000 clones detected, roughly 89% appear once; the ten largest clones hold around 0.9%. The data belong to a study of blood T cell repertoires in COVID-19. Germline V gives CDR1 LNHDA, CDR2 SQIVND (reference sequence). Trimming stripped 8 bases from V and 12 bases from J, with 17 bases between. The CDR3 is 12 amino acids. Sequencing input: peripheral blood. This receptor was identified in a man between 18 and 29 years old with COVID-19, enrolled during active disease. The genes are TRBV19 and TRBJ2-1, with D possibly TRBD2 on 6 matching bases. CDR3 DNA: TGTGCCAGTGGGGACTTGGCGGGGTGGCAGTTCTTC. It yields the protein CASGDLAGWQFF. Drawing the rest from reference TRBV19 and TRBJ2-1, the complete variable domain is DGGITQSPKYLFRKEGQNVTLSCEQNLNHDAMYWYRQDPGQGLRLIYYSQIVNDFQKGDIAEGYSVSREKKESFPLTVTSAQKNPTAFYLCASGDLAGWQFFGPGTRLTVL.